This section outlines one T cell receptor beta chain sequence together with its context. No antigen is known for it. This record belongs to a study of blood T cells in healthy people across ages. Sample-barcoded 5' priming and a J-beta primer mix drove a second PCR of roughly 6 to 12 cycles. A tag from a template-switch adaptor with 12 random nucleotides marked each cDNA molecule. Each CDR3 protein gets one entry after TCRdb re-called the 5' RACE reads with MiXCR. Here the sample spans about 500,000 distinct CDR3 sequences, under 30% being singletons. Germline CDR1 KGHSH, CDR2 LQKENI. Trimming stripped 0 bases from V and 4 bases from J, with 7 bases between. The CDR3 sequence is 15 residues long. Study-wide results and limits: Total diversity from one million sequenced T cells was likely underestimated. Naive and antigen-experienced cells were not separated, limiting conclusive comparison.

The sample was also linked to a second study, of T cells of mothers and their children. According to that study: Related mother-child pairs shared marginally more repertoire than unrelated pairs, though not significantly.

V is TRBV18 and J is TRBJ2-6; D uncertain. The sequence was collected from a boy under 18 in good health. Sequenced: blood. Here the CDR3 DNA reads TGTGCCAGCTCACCACCGAGGCACGGGGCCAACGTCCTGACTTTC. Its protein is CASSPPRHGANVLTF.